This is a list of T cell receptor beta chains from one sample in a study of vaccination and CD4 T cells after COVID-19. TCRdb passed the PCR reads through MiXCR, listing each CDR3 protein once. This table has approximately 21,000 distinct CDR3 sequences, roughly 70% appearing once. These receptors lack a known antigen. The specimen sequenced was CD4+ T cells from blood, cultured in vitro. These TCRs come from a human donor who had recovered from COVID-19. Each CDR3 is given with its conserved first and last residue. The order of the fields is D gene, J gene, clone size, V gene, CDR3 protein, CDR3 DNA. A D gene is named only where the DNA matches it firmly. Expanded clones get a size class; other rows say once, few or many, or leave the size out.

>.|TRBJ2-3|.|TRBV19
CASNPGSTDTQYF
TGTGCCAGTAACCCTGGTAGCACAGATACGCAGTATTTT
>.|TRBJ2-5|.|TRBV30
CAWSSRDWTQYF
TGTGCCTGGAGTTCGCGGGATTGGACCCAGTACTTC
>TRBD1|TRBJ1-6|.|TRBV6-1
CASSEQGGNSPLHF
TGTGCCAGCAGTGAACAGGGGGGTAATTCACCCCTCCACTTT
>TRBD2|TRBJ2-7|.|TRBV2
CASPRRLAGGSYEQYF
TGTGCCAGCCCCAGGCGACTAGCGGGGGGCTCCTACGAGCAGTACTTC
>.|TRBJ1-6|.|TRBV20-1
CSARDGRAGWDSPLHF
TGCAGTGCTAGAGATGGTCGTGCAGGGTGGGATTCGCCCCTCCACTTT
>TRBD1|TRBJ2-3|.|TRBV7-2
CASRLTGTGDTQYF
TGTGCCAGCAGGCTGACCGGGACAGGGGATACGCAGTATTTT
>.|TRBJ2-7|.|TRBV5-1
CASSLVVSPYEQYF
TGCGCCAGCAGCTTGGTGGTCAGCCCCTACGAGCAGTACTTC
>.|TRBJ1-1|.|TRBV6-2/TRBV6-3
CASSYRRMNTEAFF
TGTGCCAGCAGTTATCGGCGGATGAACACTGAAGCTTTCTTT
>TRBD2|TRBJ2-2|few|TRBV7-9
CASSLLGGSLLTGELFF
TGTGCCAGCAGCTTATTGGGCGGGAGCCTACTCACCGGGGAGCTGTTTTTT
>.|TRBJ1-6|.|TRBV27
CASSRKGDSPLHF
TGTGCCAGCAGCCGAAAGGGGGATTCACCCCTCCACTTT
>TRBD1|TRBJ1-6|.|TRBV5-5
CASLRDRPHNSPLHF
TGTGCCAGCCTCCGGGACAGACCCCATAATTCACCCCTCCACTTT
>TRBD1|TRBJ2-5|few|TRBV7-2
CASSFGQGREGTQYF
TGTGCCAGCAGCTTCGGACAGGGGCGGGAAGGGACCCAGTACTTC
>.|TRBJ1-5|medium-sized|TRBV7-2
CASSLARDYGPQHF
TGTGCCAGCAGCTTAGCGAGGGACTACGGGCCCCAGCATTTT
>.|TRBJ2-1|.|TRBV14
CASRHAGLSYNEQFF
TGTGCCAGCAGGCATGCGGGGCTGTCCTACAATGAGCAGTTCTTC
>.|TRBJ2-7|.|TRBV27
CASSFRGGNYEQYF
TGTGCCAGCAGTTTCAGGGGGGGGAACTACGAGCAGTACTTC
>TRBD1|TRBJ1-2|.|TRBV6-1
CASSENRGHGYTF
TGTGCCAGCAGTGAAAACAGGGGGCACGGCTACACCTTC
>.|TRBJ1-2|.|TRBV6-2/TRBV6-3
CASSPSSRYGYTF
TGTGCCAGTTCGCCCAGCTCGAGGTATGGCTACACCTTC
>TRBD2|TRBJ2-4|.|TRBV27
CASSLREGPAKNIQYF
TGTGCCAGCAGTTTACGGGAGGGCCCCGCCAAAAACATTCAGTACTTC
>TRBD2|TRBJ2-2|.|TRBV7-2
CASTLRLARNTGELFF
TGTGCCAGCACCCTAAGACTAGCGAGGAACACCGGGGAGCTGTTTTTT
>.|TRBJ2-2|.|TRBV6-5
CASSLSLSGELFF
TGTGCCAGCAGTTTATCCCTCTCCGGGGAGCTGTTTTTT
>TRBD1|TRBJ2-3|.|TRBV7-9
CASSFRDRGHITDTQYF
TGTGCCAGCAGCTTCCGGGACAGGGGGCATATTACAGATACGCAGTATTTT
>.|TRBJ1-6|few|TRBV20-1
CSARAIQGSNSPLHF
TGCAGTGCTAGAGCCATACAGGGTTCGAATTCACCCCTCCACTTT
>TRBD1|TRBJ2-7|.|TRBV5-1
CASTRTGGYEQYF
TGCGCCAGCACCAGGACAGGGGGCTACGAGCAGTACTTC
>TRBD2|TRBJ2-2|.|TRBV15
CATSAGGSRSGELFF
TGTGCCACCAGTGCGGGCGGGAGTCGTTCCGGGGAGCTGTTTTTT
>.|TRBJ1-1|once|TRBV11-2
CASSFRRTWGEAFF
TGTGCCAGCAGTTTTAGACGGACCTGGGGTGAAGCTTTCTTT